The TCR beta chain described here comes from a study of blood T cell repertoires in COVID-19. The CDR3 is 17 amino acids. The germline gives CDR1 LNHDA, CDR2 SQIVND (reference sequence). V was clipped by 1 base and J by 1 base; unmatched bases: 5. The data were produced by immunoSEQ multiplex PCR, yet TCRdb's version contains in-frame clones alone and is incomplete. The sample lists 200,000 to 250,000 clones, approximately 85% seen once, with 8.5% to 9.5% in the top ten. The sample taken for sequencing was PBMCs or T cells enriched from blood (not recorded which). The TCR was taken from a woman between 50 and 59 years old with acute COVID-19. This rearrangement joins TRBV19 to TRBJ2-2; 8 bases map to TRBD2. CDR3 protein: CASSIGLLAGNTGELFF. The CDR3 DNA reads TGTGCCAGTAGTATAGGCCTCCTAGCGGGGAACACCGGGGAGCTGTTTTTT.